This TCR beta chain was documented in a study of T cell responses to AZD1222 COVID-19 vaccine. Measured with immunoSEQ multiplex PCR; TCRdb has only the in-frame clones, and not every one. Here the sample spans some 140,000 clones, 85% to 95% being singletons. V was clipped by 4 bases and J by 0 bases, with 16 bases between them. In germline, CDR1 is LGHNA, CDR2 YSLEER. The CDR3 is 18 residues long. The origin of this receptor is an adult who received the AZD1222 COVID-19 vaccine. The sample consisted of peripheral blood, taken 28 days after the second AZD1222 dose. V is TRBV4-3 and J is TRBJ2-6; the D gene is possibly TRBD1 (5 bases). CDR3 region: CASSRAGGHFSGANVLTF. The CDR3 DNA is TGCGCCAGCAGCCGGGCTGGTGGACACTTCTCTGGGGCCAACGTCCTGACTTTC.